This TCR beta chain was observed in a study of brain T cells in children with intractable seizures. Notes on the study in general: Patients' HCMV serostatus was unknown; virus specificity rests on CDR3 similarity alone.

Profiling relied on immunoSEQ multiplex PCR, and the TCRdb table lists in-frame clones only, not all of them. This table holds over 95,000 clones, roughly 94% found once. On this clone itself: Its specificity is not known.

The sequenced cases were selected for having the highest brain T cell transcript signatures. V lost 1 base to trimming and J lost 2 bases, with 6 bases between them. Germline values: CDR1 SGHVS, CDR2 FNYEAQ. This CDR3 is 13 amino acids long. This chain links TRBV7-6 with TRBJ2-7; unclear D gene. The receptor comes from a boy younger than two with hemimegalencephaly and intractable seizures. The sample in question was peripheral blood, obtained at surgery. In nucleotides, the CDR3 is TGTGCCAGCAGCTTAGGAGAAACCTACGAGCAGTACTTC. This encodes CASSLGETYEQYF.